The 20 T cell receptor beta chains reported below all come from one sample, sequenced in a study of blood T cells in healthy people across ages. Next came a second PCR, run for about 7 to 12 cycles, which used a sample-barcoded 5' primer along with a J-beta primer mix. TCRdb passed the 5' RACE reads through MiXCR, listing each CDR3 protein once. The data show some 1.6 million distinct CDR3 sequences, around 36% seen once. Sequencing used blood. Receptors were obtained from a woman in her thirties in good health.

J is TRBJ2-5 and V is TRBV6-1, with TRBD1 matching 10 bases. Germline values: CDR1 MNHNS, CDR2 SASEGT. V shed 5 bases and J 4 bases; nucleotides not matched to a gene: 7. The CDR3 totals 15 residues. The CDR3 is CASSTRTGGSETQYF. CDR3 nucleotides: TGTGCCAGCAGTACAAGGACAGGGGGGTCAGAGACCCAGTACTTC.

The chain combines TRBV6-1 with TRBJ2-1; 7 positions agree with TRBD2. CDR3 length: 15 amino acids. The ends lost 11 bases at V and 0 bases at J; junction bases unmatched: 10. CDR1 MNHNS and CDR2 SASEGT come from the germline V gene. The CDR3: CASYRASGSYNEQFF. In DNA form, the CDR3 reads TGTGCCTCCTACCGAGCTAGCGGCTCCTACAATGAGCAGTTCTTC.

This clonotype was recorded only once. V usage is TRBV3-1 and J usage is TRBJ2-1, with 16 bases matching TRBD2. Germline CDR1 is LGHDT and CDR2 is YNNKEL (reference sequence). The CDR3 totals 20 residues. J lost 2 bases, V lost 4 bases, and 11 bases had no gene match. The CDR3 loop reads CASSRHGTSGGARTYNEQFF. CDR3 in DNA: TGTGCCAGCAGCCGGCACGGGACTAGCGGGGGGGCGAGGACCTACAATGAGCAGTTCTTC.

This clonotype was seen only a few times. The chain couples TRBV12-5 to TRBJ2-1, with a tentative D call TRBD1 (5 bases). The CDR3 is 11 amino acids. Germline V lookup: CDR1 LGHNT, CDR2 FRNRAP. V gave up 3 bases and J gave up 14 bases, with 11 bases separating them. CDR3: CASGLPGLKFF. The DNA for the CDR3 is TGTGCTAGTGGTTTACCAGGGCTGAAGTTCTTC.

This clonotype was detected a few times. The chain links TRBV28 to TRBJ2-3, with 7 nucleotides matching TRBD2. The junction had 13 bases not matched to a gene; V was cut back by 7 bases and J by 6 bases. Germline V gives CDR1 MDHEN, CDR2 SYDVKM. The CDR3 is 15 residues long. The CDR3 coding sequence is TGTGCCAGCACCAGCGGAGGGGCGGGGGAGGATACGCAGTATTTT. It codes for CASTSGGAGEDTQYF.

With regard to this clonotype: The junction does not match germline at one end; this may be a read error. CDR3: CASPPASGSSNEQFF. CDR3 nucleotides: TGTGCCAGCCCACCTGCTAGCGGGAGCTCTAATGAGCAGTTCTTC. The rearrangement joins TRBV18 to TRBJ2-1, with 10 bases identical to TRBD2. This CDR3 is built from 15 residues. The germline V gene encodes CDR1 KGHSH and CDR2 LQKENI.

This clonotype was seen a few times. The CDR3 bases are TGTGCCACCAGTGAGAGGACAGGCAGCGGCAATCAGCCCCAGCATTTT. It yields the protein CATSERTGSGNQPQHF. The rearrangement uses TRBV24-1 and TRBJ1-5; 7 nucleotides match TRBD1. With V trimmed by 4 bases and J by 2 bases, 7 bases remained unmatched. This CDR3 is built from 16 residues. In germline, CDR1 is KGHDR, CDR2 SFDVKD.

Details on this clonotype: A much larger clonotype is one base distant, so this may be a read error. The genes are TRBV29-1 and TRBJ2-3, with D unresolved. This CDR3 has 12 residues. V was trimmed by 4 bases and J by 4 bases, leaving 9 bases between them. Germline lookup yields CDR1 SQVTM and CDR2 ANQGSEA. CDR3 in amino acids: CSVVSRADTQYF. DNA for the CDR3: TGCAGCGTTGTATCGCGCGCAGATACGCAGTATTTT.

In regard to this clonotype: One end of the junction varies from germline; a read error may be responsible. In nucleotides, the CDR3 is TGTACCAGCATTCCGGGACTAGCGGGGCGGCATGAGCAGTTCTTC. Its translation is CTSIPGLAGRHEQFF. The chain uses TRBV7-8 and TRBJ2-1; TRBD2 matches at 13 bases. From germline, CDR1 is SGHVS and CDR2 FQNEAQ. The CDR3 has 15 residues.

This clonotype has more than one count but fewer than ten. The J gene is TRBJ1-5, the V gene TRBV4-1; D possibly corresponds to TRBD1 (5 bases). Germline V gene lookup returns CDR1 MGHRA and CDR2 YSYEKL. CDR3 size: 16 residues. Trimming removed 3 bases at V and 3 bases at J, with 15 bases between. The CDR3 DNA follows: TGCGCCAGCAGCCATTGGGGGACGAACGACAATCAGCCCCAGCATTTT. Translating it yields CASSHWGTNDNQPQHF.

The CDR3 is CASSLGPGTGGEQFF. The CDR3 nucleotides read TGTGCCAGCAGCTTAGGCCCCGGGACAGGGGGTGAGCAGTTCTTC. The V and J genes are TRBV13 and TRBJ2-1, with TRBD1 matching over 11 bases. The germline V gene has CDR1 PRHDT and CDR2 FYEKMQ (reference sequence). Losses at the gene ends were 0 bases for V and 9 bases for J; bases not matched to a gene: 4. The CDR3 runs 15 residues.

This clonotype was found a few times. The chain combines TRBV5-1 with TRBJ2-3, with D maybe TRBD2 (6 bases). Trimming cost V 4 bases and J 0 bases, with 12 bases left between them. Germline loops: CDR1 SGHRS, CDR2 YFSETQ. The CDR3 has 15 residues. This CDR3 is CASSPTGESTDTQYF. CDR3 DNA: TGCGCCAGCAGCCCGACGGGGGAGAGCACAGATACGCAGTATTTT. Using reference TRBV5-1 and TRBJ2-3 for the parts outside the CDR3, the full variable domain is KAGVTQTPRYLIKTRGQQVTLSCSPISGHRSVSWYQQTPGQGLQFLFEYFSETQRNKGNFPGRFSGRQFSNSRSEMNVSTLELGDSALYLCASSPTGESTDTQYFGPGTRLTVL.

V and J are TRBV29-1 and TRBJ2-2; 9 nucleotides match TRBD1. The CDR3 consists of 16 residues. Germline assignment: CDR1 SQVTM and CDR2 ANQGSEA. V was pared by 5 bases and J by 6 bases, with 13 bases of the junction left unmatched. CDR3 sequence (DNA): TGCAGCGTTACGCTAGGGACAGGGAGGGCGGCCGGGGAGCTGTTTTTT. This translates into CSVTLGTGRAAGELFF.

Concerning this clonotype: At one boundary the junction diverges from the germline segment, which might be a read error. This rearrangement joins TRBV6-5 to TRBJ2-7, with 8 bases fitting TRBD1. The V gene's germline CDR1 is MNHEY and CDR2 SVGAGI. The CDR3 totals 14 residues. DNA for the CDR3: TGTGCCTGCAGGGAAGGGGGACAGGCCTACGAGCAGTACTTC. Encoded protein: CACREGGQAYEQYF.

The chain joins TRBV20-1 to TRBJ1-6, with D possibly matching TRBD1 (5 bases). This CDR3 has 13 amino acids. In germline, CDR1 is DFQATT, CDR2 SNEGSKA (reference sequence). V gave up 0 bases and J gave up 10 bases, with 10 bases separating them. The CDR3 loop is CSARDGGRSPLHF. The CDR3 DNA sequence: TGCAGTGCTAGAGATGGGGGTCGGTCACCCCTCCACTTT.

The CDR3, as DNA: TGCAGTGCTAGAGATTCTGGCTTTGGGGAGACCCAGTACTTC. Translated: CSARDSGFGETQYF. This chain links TRBV20-1 with TRBJ2-5, with D hard to call. CDR3 size: 14 residues. Germline lookup yields CDR1 DFQATT and CDR2 SNEGSKA (reference sequence). The V end was cut by 0 bases, the J end by 5 bases, with 13 bases between.

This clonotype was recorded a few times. The CDR3 bases are TGTGCCACCAGTGATTTCCAGGACGAGCAGTACTTC. It specifies CATSDFQDEQYF. The chain employs TRBV24-1 and TRBJ2-7; D ambiguous. This CDR3 comprises 12 residues. Per germline, CDR1 KGHDR and CDR2 SFDVKD. The V end lost 1 base, the J end lost 5 bases, and 5 bases lay between the germline ends.

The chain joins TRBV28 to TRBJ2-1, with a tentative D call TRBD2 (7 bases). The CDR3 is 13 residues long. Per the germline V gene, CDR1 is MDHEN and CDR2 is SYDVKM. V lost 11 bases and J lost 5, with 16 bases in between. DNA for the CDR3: TGTGCCGGGGGAGGGGACACTAACAATGAGCAGTTCTTC. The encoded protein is CAGGGDTNNEQFF. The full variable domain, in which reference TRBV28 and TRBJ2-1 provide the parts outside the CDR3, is DVKVTQSSRYLVKRTGEKVFLECVQDMDHENMFWYRQDPGLGLRLIYFSYDVKMKEKGDIPEGYSVSREKKERFSLILESASTNQTSMYLCAGGGDTNNEQFFGPGTRLTVL.

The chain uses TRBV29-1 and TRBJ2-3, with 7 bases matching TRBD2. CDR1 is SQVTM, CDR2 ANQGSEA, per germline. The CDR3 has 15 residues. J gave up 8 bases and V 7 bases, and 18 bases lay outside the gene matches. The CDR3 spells CSGTSGAVGDGTQYF. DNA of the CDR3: TGCAGCGGCACGAGCGGGGCCGTCGGGGACGGTACGCAGTATTTT.

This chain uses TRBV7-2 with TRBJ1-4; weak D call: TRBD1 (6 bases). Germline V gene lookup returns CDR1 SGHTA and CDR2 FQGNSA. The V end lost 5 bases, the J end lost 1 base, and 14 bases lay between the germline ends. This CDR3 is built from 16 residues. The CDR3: CASSQRGAGTNEKLFF. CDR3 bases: TGTGCCAGCAGCCAGCGGGGGGCTGGAACTAATGAAAAACTGTTTTTT.